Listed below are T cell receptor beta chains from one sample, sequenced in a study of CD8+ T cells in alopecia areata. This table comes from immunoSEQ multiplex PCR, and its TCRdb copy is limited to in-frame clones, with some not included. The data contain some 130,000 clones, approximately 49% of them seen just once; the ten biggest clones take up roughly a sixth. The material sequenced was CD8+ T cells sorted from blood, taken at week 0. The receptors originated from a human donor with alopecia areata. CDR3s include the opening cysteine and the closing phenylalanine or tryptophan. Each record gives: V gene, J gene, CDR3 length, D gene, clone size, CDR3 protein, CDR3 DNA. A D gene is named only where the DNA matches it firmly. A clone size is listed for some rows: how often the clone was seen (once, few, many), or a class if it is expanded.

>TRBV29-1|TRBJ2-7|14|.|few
CSVDPGAGTGEQYF
TGCAGCGTTGATCCTGGGGCGGGAACAGGGGAGCAGTACTTC
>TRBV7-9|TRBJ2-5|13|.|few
CASSLVVGETQYF
TGTGCCAGCAGCTTAGTAGTTGGAGAGACCCAGTACTTC
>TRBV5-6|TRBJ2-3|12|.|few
CASSFITDTQYF
TGTGCCAGCAGCTTTATCACAGATACGCAGTATTTT
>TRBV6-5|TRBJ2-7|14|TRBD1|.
CASISGTGVNEQYF
TGTGCCAGCATCTCCGGGACAGGGGTCAACGAGCAGTACTTC
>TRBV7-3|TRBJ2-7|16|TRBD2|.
CASSLNPSGGDYEQYF
TGTGCCAGCAGCTTAAATCCTAGCGGGGGAGACTACGAGCAGTACTTC
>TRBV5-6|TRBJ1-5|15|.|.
CASSLAGTLYQPQHF
TGTGCCAGCAGCTTGGCAGGGACCCTCTATCAGCCCCAGCATTTT
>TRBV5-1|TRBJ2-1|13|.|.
CASSLVSYLEQFF
TGCGCCAGCAGCTTGGTTTCTTATCTTGAGCAGTTCTTC
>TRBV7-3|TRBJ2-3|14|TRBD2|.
CASSLAGERDTQYF
TGTGCCAGCAGCTTAGCGGGGGAACGAGATACGCAGTATTTT
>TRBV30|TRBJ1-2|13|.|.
CAWKVRGRGGYTF
TGTGCCTGGAAGGTGCGGGGACGGGGTGGCTACACCTTC
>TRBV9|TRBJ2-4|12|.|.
CASSVDGGALYF
TGTGCCAGCAGCGTAGATGGGGGCGCTTTATACTTC
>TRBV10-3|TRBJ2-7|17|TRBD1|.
CATLATGGSEPSYEQYF
TGTGCCACCCTGGCCACAGGGGGCTCGGAGCCATCCTACGAGCAGTACTTC
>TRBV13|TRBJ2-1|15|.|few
CASSSRGARYNEQFF
TGTGCCAGCAGCTCACGGGGGGCACGTTACAATGAGCAGTTCTTC
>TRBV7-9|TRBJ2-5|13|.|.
CASSWPLGETQYF
TGTGCCAGCAGTTGGCCCCTCGGGGAGACCCAGTACTTC
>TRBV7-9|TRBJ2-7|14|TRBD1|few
CASSLEQGAVEQYF
TGTGCCAGCAGCTTAGAACAGGGGGCCGTCGAGCAGTACTTC
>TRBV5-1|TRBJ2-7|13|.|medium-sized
CASSPPDSYEQYF
TGCGCCAGCAGCCCACCGGACAGCTACGAGCAGTACTTC
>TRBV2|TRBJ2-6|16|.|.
CASSDSTVAGANVLTF
TGTGCCAGCAGTGACTCGACAGTAGCTGGGGCCAACGTCCTGACTTTC
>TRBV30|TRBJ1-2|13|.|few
CAWISPRGDGYTF
TGTGCCTGGATCTCCCCTAGGGGGGATGGCTACACCTTC
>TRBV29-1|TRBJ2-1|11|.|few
CSVGPLNEQFF
TGCAGCGTTGGGCCCCTCAATGAGCAGTTCTTC
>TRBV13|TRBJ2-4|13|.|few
CASSLGSGNIQYF
TGTGCCAGCAGCTTAGGTAGCGGAAACATTCAGTACTTC
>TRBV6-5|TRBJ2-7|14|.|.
CASSYGPEAHEQYF
TGTGCCAGCAGTTACGGGCCGGAAGCCCACGAGCAGTACTTC
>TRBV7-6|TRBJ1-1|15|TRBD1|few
CASSQTGTLNTEAFF
TGTGCCAGCAGCCAGACAGGGACCTTGAACACTGAAGCTTTCTTT
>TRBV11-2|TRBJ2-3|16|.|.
CASSLGPGSSTDTQYF
TGTGCCAGCAGCTTAGGACCGGGGTCTAGCACAGATACGCAGTATTTT
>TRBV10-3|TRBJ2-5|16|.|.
CAISESRQGIQQTQYF
TGTGCCATCAGTGAGTCGAGGCAGGGGATCCAGCAGACCCAGTACTTC
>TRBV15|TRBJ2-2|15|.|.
CATSRAERPSGELFF
TGTGCCACCAGCAGAGCGGAAAGACCCAGCGGGGAGCTGTTTTTT
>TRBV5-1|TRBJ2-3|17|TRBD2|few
CASSSKLAGELTDTQYF
TGCGCCAGCAGCTCTAAACTAGCGGGGGAGCTAACAGATACGCAGTATTTT
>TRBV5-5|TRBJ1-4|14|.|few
CASSWGVGDEKLFF
TGTGCCAGCAGCTGGGGAGTGGGGGATGAAAAACTGTTTTTT
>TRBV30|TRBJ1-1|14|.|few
CAWSPGTLGTEAFF
TGTGCCTGGAGCCCCGGGACCCTAGGGACTGAAGCTTTCTTT